A selection of T cell receptor beta chains follows, all from one sample in a study of cytomegalovirus exposure and HLA in healthy donors. Sequencing was performed with immunoSEQ multiplex PCR; in TCRdb, only in-frame clones are kept and a portion is missing. The table lists 150,000 to 200,000 clones, roughly four fifths of them singletons, with around 4.1% in the top ten. The sequenced material came from PBMCs. The receptors derive from a man aged 50 to 59 in good health and CMV-seropositive. Both conserved end residues are part of each CDR3. A D gene is named only where the DNA matches it firmly. The listing skips clone size in some rows; elsewhere it reads once, few, many or a size class.

D gene: TRBD1; V gene: TRBV7-2; clone size: -; J gene: TRBJ1-2; CDR3 protein: CASSLSTGVGYTF; CDR3 DNA: TGTGCCAGCAGCTTATCGACAGGGGTCGGCTACACCTTC
D gene: TRBD2; V gene: TRBV7-7; clone size: few; J gene: TRBJ2-3; CDR3 protein: CASSLKGGGHSPDTQYF; CDR3 DNA: TGTGCCAGCAGCTTAAAGGGCGGGGGGCATTCTCCAGATACGCAGTATTTT
D gene: -; V gene: TRBV5-4; clone size: -; J gene: TRBJ1-5; CDR3 protein: CASSLGRDSNQPQHF; CDR3 DNA: TGTGCCAGCAGCTTGGGTCGCGATAGCAATCAGCCCCAGCATTTT
D gene: TRBD2; V gene: TRBV27; clone size: -; J gene: TRBJ2-3; CDR3 protein: CASSAGTTTDTQYF; CDR3 DNA: TGTGCCAGCAGTGCCGGGACTACCACAGATACGCAGTATTTT
D gene: TRBD2; V gene: TRBV29-1; clone size: -; J gene: TRBJ2-5; CDR3 protein: CSVDGGTGGGWKTQYF; CDR3 DNA: TGCAGCGTTGATGGGGGAACGGGAGGAGGTTGGAAGACCCAGTACTTC
D gene: -; V gene: TRBV19; clone size: -; J gene: TRBJ2-3; CDR3 protein: CASSTRPGVTDTQYF; CDR3 DNA: TGTGCCAGTAGTACGAGGCCGGGAGTAACAGATACGCAGTATTTT
D gene: TRBD2; V gene: TRBV9; clone size: -; J gene: TRBJ2-1; CDR3 protein: CASSVDWGGSEQFF; CDR3 DNA: TGTGCCAGCAGCGTAGATTGGGGGGGAAGTGAGCAGTTCTTC
D gene: -; V gene: TRBV27; clone size: -; J gene: TRBJ2-1; CDR3 protein: CASSLAGPYNEQFF; CDR3 DNA: TGTGCCAGCAGTTTAGCGGGCCCCTACAATGAGCAGTTCTTC
D gene: -; V gene: TRBV7-3; clone size: -; J gene: TRBJ2-5; CDR3 protein: CASSSSRKETQYF; CDR3 DNA: TGTGCCAGCAGCTCATCCAGAAAAGAGACCCAGTACTTC
D gene: TRBD2; V gene: TRBV7-7; clone size: few; J gene: TRBJ2-1; CDR3 protein: CASSLSGRADDEQFF; CDR3 DNA: TGTGCTAGCAGCCTTAGCGGGAGGGCCGACGATGAGCAGTTCTTC
D gene: -; V gene: TRBV4-3; clone size: -; J gene: TRBJ1-5; CDR3 protein: CASSQTTGSNQPQHF; CDR3 DNA: TGCGCCAGCAGCCAAACAACGGGAAGCAATCAGCCCCAGCATTTT
D gene: TRBD2; V gene: TRBV28; clone size: once; J gene: TRBJ2-1; CDR3 protein: CASSFSSGGTRDEQFF; CDR3 DNA: TGTGCCAGCAGTTTTTCTAGCGGGGGCACCAGAGATGAGCAGTTCTTC
D gene: TRBD1; V gene: TRBV7-3; clone size: -; J gene: TRBJ1-2; CDR3 protein: CASSSGTGSGYTF; CDR3 DNA: TGTGCCAGCAGCTCCGGGACAGGGAGCGGCTACACCTTC
D gene: -; V gene: TRBV5-1; clone size: -; J gene: TRBJ1-3; CDR3 protein: CASSLGGRESTIYF; CDR3 DNA: TGCGCCAGCAGCTTGGGTGGCAGGGAAAGCACCATATATTTT
D gene: -; V gene: TRBV27; clone size: -; J gene: TRBJ2-5; CDR3 protein: CASSLVGETQYF; CDR3 DNA: TGTGCCAGCAGTTTGGTCGGGGAGACCCAGTACTTC
D gene: TRBD1; V gene: TRBV4-1; clone size: once; J gene: TRBJ1-1; CDR3 protein: CASSQDLGGPEAFF; CDR3 DNA: TGCGCCAGCAGCCAGGACTTAGGGGGCCCCGAAGCTTTCTTT
D gene: TRBD1; V gene: TRBV27; clone size: -; J gene: TRBJ2-7; CDR3 protein: CASSPGQVNYEQYF; CDR3 DNA: TGTGCCAGCAGTCCGGGACAGGTAAACTACGAGCAGTACTTC
D gene: TRBD2; V gene: TRBV5-1; clone size: -; J gene: TRBJ2-1; CDR3 protein: CASSLGGGYNEQFF; CDR3 DNA: TGCGCCAGCAGCTTGGGGGGGGGCTACAATGAGCAGTTCTTC
D gene: TRBD2; V gene: TRBV10-2; clone size: once; J gene: TRBJ2-1; CDR3 protein: CASSETLGRAEDEQFF; CDR3 DNA: TGCGCCAGCAGTGAGACCCTCGGGAGGGCCGAGGATGAGCAGTTCTTC
D gene: TRBD2; V gene: TRBV27; clone size: -; J gene: TRBJ2-7; CDR3 protein: CASSPGRGSYEQYF; CDR3 DNA: TGTGCCAGCAGCCCCGGGAGGGGATCCTACGAGCAGTACTTC
D gene: -; V gene: TRBV27; clone size: -; J gene: TRBJ2-7; CDR3 protein: CASSSNREVYEQYF; CDR3 DNA: TGTGCCAGCAGTTCCAACAGGGAAGTCTACGAGCAGTACTTC
D gene: -; V gene: TRBV7-2; clone size: -; J gene: TRBJ2-7; CDR3 protein: CASGESGRTYEQYF; CDR3 DNA: TGTGCCAGCGGGGAGTCGGGGAGGACCTACGAGCAGTACTTC
D gene: TRBD2; V gene: TRBV28; clone size: -; J gene: TRBJ2-7; CDR3 protein: CASPPREGVYFSEQYF; CDR3 DNA: TGTGCCAGTCCTCCCCGGGAGGGAGTGTATTTCAGCGAGCAGTACTTC
D gene: TRBD1; V gene: TRBV4-1; clone size: -; J gene: TRBJ1-1; CDR3 protein: CASSQVVRQGGDTEAFF; CDR3 DNA: TGCGCCAGCAGCCAAGTAGTTCGACAGGGGGGGGACACTGAAGCTTTCTTT
D gene: -; V gene: TRBV5-4; clone size: -; J gene: TRBJ1-6; CDR3 protein: CASSLALGGSPLHF; CDR3 DNA: TGTGCCAGCAGCTTGGCCTTAGGGGGTTCACCCCTCCACTTT
D gene: -; V gene: TRBV20-1; clone size: -; J gene: TRBJ2-2; CDR3 protein: CSAPRPGELFF; CDR3 DNA: TGCAGTGCACCCAGGCCCGGGGAGCTGTTTTTT
D gene: -; V gene: TRBV29-1; clone size: -; J gene: TRBJ1-2; CDR3 protein: CSVEAGPGYYGYTF; CDR3 DNA: TGCAGCGTTGAAGCAGGCCCAGGATACTATGGCTACACCTTC
D gene: TRBD1; V gene: TRBV7-2; clone size: -; J gene: TRBJ2-7; CDR3 protein: CASSTGGHEQYF; CDR3 DNA: TGTGCCAGCAGCACAGGGGGCCACGAGCAGTACTTC